This record looks at one T cell receptor (beta chain) sequence and its context. This specimen belongs to a study of blood T cell repertoires in COVID-19. Study-level information: In each case, the material was cDNA or gDNA derived from T cells, B-cell-depleted T cells, or PBMCs.

V lost 10 bases and J 0 bases, leaving 16 bases between the germline ends. CDR1 is LNHDA, CDR2 SQIVND, per germline (reference sequence). The CDR3 has 15 amino acids. Some clones are missing from TCRdb's copy, which holds only in-frame ones; the method was immunoSEQ multiplex PCR. This sample carries 150,000 to 200,000 clones, roughly 83% of them seen once, and the ten largest clones take 10% to 15%. Ages ranged from about 18 to 100 years, with residence in more than 20 US areas. Cohort placement rested on clinical history that participants reported themselves. The sequence derives from an older woman who had recovered from COVID-19. The sequenced sample was PBMCs or T cells enriched from blood (not recorded which). The chain combines TRBV19 with TRBJ1-3; a weak D match, TRBD1 (5 bases). CDR3 bases: TGTGCCACCCGTGAAACAGGAAGCTCTGGAAACACCATATATTTT. This encodes CATRETGSSGNTIYF.